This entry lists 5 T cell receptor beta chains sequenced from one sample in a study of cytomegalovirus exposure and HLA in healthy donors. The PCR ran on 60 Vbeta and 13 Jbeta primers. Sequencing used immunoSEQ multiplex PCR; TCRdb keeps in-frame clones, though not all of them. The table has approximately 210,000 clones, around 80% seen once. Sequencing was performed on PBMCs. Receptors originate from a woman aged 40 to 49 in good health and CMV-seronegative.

CDR3 bases: TGTGCCTGGAGTGTACAAGCGGGTCAGCCCCAGCATTTT. The encoded protein is CAWSVQAGQPQHF. This sequence joins TRBV30 and TRBJ1-5; D is unresolved. The germline V gene has CDR1 GTSNPN and CDR2 SVGIG (reference sequence). CDR3 size: 13 residues. Deletions cut 0 bases from V and 6 bases from J, with 9 bases between.

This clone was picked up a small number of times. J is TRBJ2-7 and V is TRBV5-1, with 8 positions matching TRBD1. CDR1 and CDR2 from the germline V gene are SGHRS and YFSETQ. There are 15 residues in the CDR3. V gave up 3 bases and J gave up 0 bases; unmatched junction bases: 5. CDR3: CASSSRTGLSYEQYF. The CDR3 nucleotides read TGCGCCAGCAGCTCTCGGACAGGGCTCTCCTACGAGCAGTACTTC.

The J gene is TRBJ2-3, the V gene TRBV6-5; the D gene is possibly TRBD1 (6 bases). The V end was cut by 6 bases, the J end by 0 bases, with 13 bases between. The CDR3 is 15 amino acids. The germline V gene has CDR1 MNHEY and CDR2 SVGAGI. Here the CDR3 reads CASRIRQGSTDTQYF. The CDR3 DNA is TGTGCCAGCAGAATCCGGCAGGGGAGCACAGATACGCAGTATTTT.

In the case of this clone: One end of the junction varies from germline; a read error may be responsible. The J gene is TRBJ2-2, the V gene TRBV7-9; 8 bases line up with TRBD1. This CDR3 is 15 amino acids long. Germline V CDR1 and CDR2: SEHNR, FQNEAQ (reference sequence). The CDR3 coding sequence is TGTTCCAGCAGCTCCAGGACAGGGTTCACCGGGGAGCTGTTTTTT. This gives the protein CSSSSRTGFTGELFF. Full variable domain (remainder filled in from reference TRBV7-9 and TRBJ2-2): DTGVSQNPRHKITKRGQNVTFRCDPISEHNRLYWYRQTLGQGPEFLTYFQNEAQLEKSRLLSDRFSAERPKGSFSTLEIQRTEQGDSAMYLCSSSSRTGFTGELFFGEGSRLTVL.

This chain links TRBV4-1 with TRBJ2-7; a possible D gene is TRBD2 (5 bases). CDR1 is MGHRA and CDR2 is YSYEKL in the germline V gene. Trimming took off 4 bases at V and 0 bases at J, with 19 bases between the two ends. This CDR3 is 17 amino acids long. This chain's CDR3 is CASSRTGSSLRSYEQYF. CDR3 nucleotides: TGCGCCAGCAGCCGGACTGGGTCGTCCCTACGCTCCTACGAGCAGTACTTC.